This T cell receptor (beta chain) was identified in a study of shared clonotypes between healthy human individuals. Sequencing was performed with immunoSEQ multiplex PCR; in TCRdb, only in-frame clones are kept and a portion is missing. The sample contains around 2.3 million clones, more than 90% of which appear only once. The CDR3 is 15 amino acids. Trimming removed 4 bases at V and 5 bases at J, with 17 bases between. The germline gives CDR1 LNHDA, CDR2 SQIVND (reference sequence). CD4+ cell separation produced CD45RA+ naive and CD45RA-negative memory subsets. The sequence was collected from a man between 18 and 29 years old in good health. The sequenced sample was naive CD4+ T cells sorted from blood. The subset was: CD45RA+ positively selected. This chain joins TRBV19 and TRBJ2-5; tentatively, D is TRBD1 (6 bases). The CDR3 reads CASSNSRGEWETQYF. DNA of the CDR3: TGTGCCAGTAGTAACAGCAGGGGTGAATGGGAGACCCAGTACTTC. Full variable domain (missing parts from reference TRBV19 and TRBJ2-5): DGGITQSPKYLFRKEGQNVTLSCEQNLNHDAMYWYRQDPGQGLRLIYYSQIVNDFQKGDIAEGYSVSREKKESFPLTVTSAQKNPTAFYLCASSNSRGEWETQYFGPGTRLLVL.